This is a list of T cell receptor beta chains from one sample in a study of read filtering for tumor transcriptome and immune sequencing. TCRdb used MiXCR to reprocess the reads, holding one entry per CDR3 protein. This table has about 130,000 distinct CDR3 sequences, roughly 13% appearing once. The specimen sequenced was a population of CD138-negative cells sorted from bone marrow. Source of these receptors: a donor aged 40 or older with multiple myeloma. Each CDR3 is given without its conserved first and last residue.

V gene	J gene	CDR3 protein
TRBV20-1	TRBJ1-1	SASRMNTEAF
TRBV5-5	TRBJ2-7	ASSLGAGPPYEQY
TRBV6-5	TRBJ2-3	ASTVAGGTQY
TRBV27	TRBJ2-1	ASSFGAPGQGSYEQF
TRBV5-6	TRBJ2-1	ASSLTSGVSYNEQF
TRBV7-9	TRBJ1-4	ASSIYGQLNEKLF
TRBV5-1	TRBJ2-2	ASSFIHANTGELF
TRBV20-1	TRBJ2-7	SARTSGGYEQY
TRBV29-1	TRBJ2-1	SPVVLADNEQF
TRBV14	TRBJ2-1	ASSPLAGGRQF
TRBV19	TRBJ2-2	ASSLTSGTNTGELF
TRBV4-3	TRBJ1-2	ASSQVPGRYGYT
TRBV2	TRBJ1-1	ASSVGTGTEAF
TRBV20-1	TRBJ2-1	SARVPGQPYNELF
TRBV7-3	TRBJ2-3	ASSLGLSTDTQY
TRBV11-2	TRBJ2-5	ASRATGTRGETQY
TRBV19	TRBJ2-5	ASSIPGQTQETQY
TRBV24-1	TRBJ2-2	ATDGGWTGELF
TRBV29-1	TRBJ1-1	SVEDGWAF
TRBV29-1	TRBJ2-1	SVESGIRQF
TRBV14	TRBJ1-1	ASSYIGGATEAF
TRBV7-6	TRBJ2-5	ASSLAPGETQY
TRBV15	TRBJ2-5	ATSRDMAGGAGTQY
TRBV15	TRBJ2-1	ATSREENEQF
TRBV20-1	TRBJ1-5	SAREGGRQYQPQH
TRBV30	TRBJ2-1	AWSSTGETHEQF
TRBV19	TRBJ2-3	ASSIDGTSPSTDTQY
TRBV20-1	TRBJ2-4	SAHSTGTSGDNIQY
TRBV12-3/TRBV12-4	TRBJ2-1	ASSLTSGVYNEQF
TRBV11-1	TRBJ2-2	ATRGGRYTGELF
TRBV11-2	TRBJ1-1	ASSANFRAF
TRBV14	TRBJ2-7	ASSQIGTNSYEQY
TRBV7-9	TRBJ1-1	ASSLVEGTEAF
TRBV29-1	TRBJ2-1	SVAGGASYNEQF
TRBV20-1	TRBJ2-2	SASRRETGELF
TRBV12-3/TRBV12-4	TRBJ2-3	ASSSLGPKTDTQY
TRBV29-1	TRBJ1-1	SVGASTVNTEAF